A single sample is the source of the 30 T cell receptor beta chains below, sequenced in a study of blood T cell repertoires in COVID-19. This table comes from immunoSEQ multiplex PCR, and its TCRdb copy is limited to in-frame clones, with some not included. This sample has more than 110,000 clones, with 84% found just once. The sequenced sample was peripheral blood. The receptor source for this set is a human donor in a cohort sampled during active COVID-19.

A single count supports this clone. The chain couples TRBV5-6 to TRBJ2-5; 12 bases fit TRBD1. The germline gives CDR1 SGHDT, CDR2 YYEEEE. The V gene end was trimmed by 4 bases and the J gene end by 5 bases; junction bases not matched to a gene: 6. This CDR3 contains 15 residues. CDR3 region: CASSEWDRGPETQYF. For the CDR3, the DNA is TGTGCCAGCAGCGAATGGGACAGGGGGCCGGAGACCCAGTACTTC. The full variable domain, rest sourced from reference TRBV5-6 and TRBJ2-5, is DAGVTQSPTHLIKTRGQQVTLRCSPKSGHDTVSWYQQALGQGPQFIFQYYEEEERQRGNFPDRFSGHQFPNYSSELNVNALLLGDSALYLCASSEWDRGPETQYFGPGTRLLVL.

The chain has TRBV5-6 and TRBJ2-7; 10 positions match TRBD2. Germline V gene data show CDR1 as SGHDT and CDR2 as YYEEEE. The CDR3 is 14 amino acids. V shed 4 bases, J shed 3 bases, and the junction held 4 bases outside the gene matches. The CDR3 region is CASSPGLAIYEQYF. CDR3 nucleotide sequence: TGTGCCAGCAGCCCGGGACTAGCGATCTACGAGCAGTACTTC.

This clone was detected ten times or more. The chain employs TRBV4-1 and TRBJ2-3; 9 nucleotides agree with TRBD1. Germline CDR1 and CDR2: MGHRA and YSYEKL. The CDR3 is 16 amino acids. J lost 2 bases, V lost 2 bases, and 5 bases had no gene match. The CDR3 bases are TGCGCCAGCAGCCAACGACAGGGGGGGTACACAGATACGCAGTATTTT. It is translated as CASSQRQGGYTDTQYF.

The chain carries TRBV14 and TRBJ1-6, with 7 positions matching TRBD1. Losses at the gene ends were 3 bases for V and 7 bases for J; bases not matched to a gene: 9. Germline-derived CDR1 and CDR2 are SGHDN and FVKESK. The CDR3 extends over 16 amino acids. The CDR3 is CASSQAGQISNSPLHF. In nucleotides, the CDR3 is TGTGCCAGCAGCCAGGCGGGACAGATATCAAATTCACCCCTCCACTTT.

This clone was picked up one time. The chain employs TRBV13 and TRBJ2-1; 11 positions agree with TRBD2. Germline V CDR1 and CDR2: PRHDT, FYEKMQ (reference sequence). The CDR3 spans 19 residues. Germline trimming cut 4 bases from V and 0 bases from J; bases unmatched to any gene: 11. CDR3 in amino acids: CASSSQSGLAGGSYNEQFF. The CDR3 DNA follows: TGTGCCAGCAGCTCTCAATCCGGGCTAGCGGGGGGCTCCTACAATGAGCAGTTCTTC.

The CDR3 region is CASSLVPSGGPRKDTQYF. In DNA, the CDR3 is TGCGCCAGCAGCTTGGTCCCTAGCGGGGGCCCTCGTAAAGATACGCAGTATTTT. The rearrangement links TRBV5-1 to TRBJ2-3; 10 bases map to TRBD2. Germline trimming cut 0 bases from V and 5 bases from J; bases unmatched to any gene: 12. The CDR3 has 18 amino acids. The germline V gene encodes CDR1 SGHRS and CDR2 YFSETQ.

This chain uses TRBV5-1 with TRBJ1-1; a weak D match, TRBD1 (5 bases). This CDR3 region has 15 residues. Germline lookup yields CDR1 SGHRS and CDR2 YFSETQ. V was trimmed by 0 bases and J by 6 bases, leaving 15 bases between them. Here the CDR3 reads CASSLGAPQVPEAFF. In DNA form, the CDR3 reads TGCGCCAGCAGCTTGGGTGCCCCACAGGTCCCTGAAGCTTTCTTT.

V and J are TRBV28 and TRBJ1-2; the match to TRBD1 covers 7 bases. V lost 2 bases and J lost 4; bases outside the gene matches: 10. This CDR3 has 16 amino acids. Germline loops: CDR1 MDHEN, CDR2 SYDVKM. CDR3 in DNA: TGTGCCAGCAGTTTAGGCCCCCGGACAGGCCTCTATGGCTACACCTTC. Amino acids: CASSLGPRTGLYGYTF.

This sequence joins TRBV7-9 and TRBJ2-1; D is possibly TRBD2 (5 bases). V lost 3 bases, J lost 7 bases, and 13 bases lay in between. This CDR3 has 14 amino acids. Germline V gene data show CDR1 as SEHNR and CDR2 as FQNEAQ (reference sequence). The chain's CDR3 is CASSFTGVGNEQFF. The CDR3 DNA reads as TGTGCCAGCAGCTTTACCGGGGTAGGTAATGAGCAGTTCTTC.

This chain uses TRBV6-5 with TRBJ1-2; 10 nucleotides match TRBD1. CDR1 and CDR2 from the germline V gene are MNHEY and SVGAGI. The CDR3 loop spans 12 amino acids. V shed 9 bases and J 5 bases; nucleotides not matched to a gene: 3. CDR3 nucleotide sequence: TGTGCCAGGGGGACAGGGGCTTATGGCTACACCTTC. This codes for CARGTGAYGYTF.

The chain recombines TRBV19 with TRBJ1-3, with D hard to call. This CDR3 is built from 13 residues. Germline-derived CDR1 and CDR2 are LNHDA and SQIVND (reference sequence). For the CDR3, the DNA is TGTGCAGTAGATCCGGGCTCTGGAAACACCATATATTTT. As protein: CAVDPGSGNTIYF.

This clone was picked up one time. The genes are TRBV9 and TRBJ2-3; 9 bases line up with TRBD2. Germline CDR1 is SGDLS and CDR2 is YYNGEE. The CDR3 is 16 amino acids. V lost 0 bases, J lost 6 bases, and 8 bases stayed unmatched. In nucleotides, the CDR3 is TGTGCCAGCAGCGTAGGAGGCGGGGGGGCCAGGGATACGCAGTATTTT. The encoded protein is CASSVGGGGARDTQYF.

In this sample, this clone turned up a few times. J is TRBJ2-7 and V is TRBV6-1; 10 bases fit TRBD1. Looked up from germline, CDR1 is MNHNS and CDR2 is SASEGT. This CDR3 region has 16 residues. V trimming: 0 bases; J trimming: 3 bases; junction bases outside the gene matches: 5. The CDR3 is CASSEAGTGALYEQYF. The CDR3 DNA is TGTGCCAGCAGTGAAGCCGGGACAGGGGCCCTCTACGAGCAGTACTTC.

The J gene is TRBJ2-1, the V gene TRBV2, with TRBD1 matching 8 bases. With V trimmed by 4 bases and J by 9 bases, 2 bases remained unmatched. Germline-derived CDR1 and CDR2 are SNHLY and FYNNEI. The CDR3 runs 12 residues. CDR3 loop: CASSGTGFEQFF. The DNA for the CDR3 is TGTGCCAGCAGTGGGACAGGGTTTGAGCAGTTCTTC.

The CDR3 DNA reads TGCGCCACCCGAAGTGGGACAGGGTTTTTCTCTGGGGCCAACGTCCTGACTTTC. This encodes CATRSGTGFFSGANVLTF. The chain uses TRBV5-1 and TRBJ2-6; 9 bases are a match to TRBD1. Germline loops: CDR1 SGHRS, CDR2 YFSETQ. The V segment lost 9 bases and the J segment 0 bases; nucleotides outside the gene matches: 13. This CDR3 comprises 18 residues.

This chain connects TRBV7-2 to TRBJ2-7; tentative D call: TRBD1 (5 bases). V was shortened by 2 bases and J by 2 bases, with 13 bases between the two germline ends. The CDR3 covers 15 residues. The germline V gene has CDR1 SGHTA and CDR2 FQGNSA. The DNA of the CDR3 is TGTGCCAGCAGCTTAACGGACATCCTTACCTACGAGCAGTACTTC. Translating it yields CASSLTDILTYEQYF.

V is TRBV9 and J is TRBJ1-1; 7 bases are a match to TRBD1. The J segment lost 6 bases and the V segment lost 3 bases, leaving 8 bases of the junction unmatched. CDR1 and CDR2 from the germline V gene are SGDLS and YYNGEE. The CDR3 is 14 amino acids. CDR3 sequence reads: CASSGRQGVAEAFF. The DNA for the CDR3 is TGTGCCAGCAGCGGAAGACAGGGAGTGGCTGAAGCTTTCTTT.

This clone was seen a handful of times. CDR3 DNA sequence: TGCGCCAGCAGCTCGGACAGCTACTACAATGAGCAGTTCTTC. Protein product: CASSSDSYYNEQFF. J is TRBJ2-1 and V is TRBV5-1; maybe TRBD1 (6 bases). The V gene lost 3 bases and the J gene lost 3 bases, with 10 bases spanning the gap. The CDR3 is 14 residues long. Germline V gives CDR1 SGHRS, CDR2 YFSETQ.

The chain is built from TRBV11-2 and TRBJ2-3; 7 bases map to TRBD1. This CDR3 comprises 14 residues. After removal of 4 bases from V and 1 base from J, the junction contained 2 bases not matched to a gene. From germline, CDR1 is SGHAT and CDR2 FQNNGV. The CDR3 spells CASSSGTGTDTQYF. CDR3 DNA: TGTGCCAGCAGCTCCGGGACAGGCACAGATACGCAGTATTTT.

The chain recombines TRBV2 with TRBJ1-2, with 7 nucleotides matching TRBD1. V shed 2 bases and J 3 bases; nucleotides not matched to a gene: 6. The CDR3 extends over 15 amino acids. CDR1 and CDR2 from the germline V gene are SNHLY and FYNNEI. As DNA, the CDR3 is TGTGCCAGCAGTGAATGGGCAGGGGGTGACTATGGCTACACCTTC. Translated: CASSEWAGGDYGYTF.

This chain uses TRBV6-5 with TRBJ1-1; D not resolved. Germline loops: CDR1 MNHEY, CDR2 SVGAGI. Trimming left V 0 bases short and J 3 bases short, with 14 bases between. The CDR3 sequence is 16 residues long. This CDR3 is CASSYSRFRFDTEAFF. The CDR3 DNA reads TGTGCCAGCAGTTACTCGAGGTTTCGATTTGACACTGAAGCTTTCTTT.

The chain joins TRBV3-1 (or the pseudogene TRBV3-2) to TRBJ2-2, with D possibly matching TRBD1 (5 bases). V was clipped by 4 bases and J by 4 bases, with 10 bases between them. The germline CDR1 and CDR2 sequences are LGHDT and YNNKEL (reference sequence). The CDR3 loop spans 14 amino acids. CDR3 residues: CASSLRQRTGELFF. CDR3 nucleotides: TGTGCCAGCAGCCTCCGACAGCGCACCGGGGAGCTGTTTTTT.

The chain recombines TRBV27 with TRBJ2-6; 7 bases map to TRBD1. CDR1 and CDR2 from the germline V gene are MNHEY and SMNVEV (reference sequence). This CDR3 has 18 amino acids. J lost 3 bases, V lost 4 bases, and 12 bases had no gene match. CDR3 sequence: CASSSLGRGRDGANVLTF. In DNA, the CDR3 is TGTGCCAGCAGTTCCCTGGGCAGGGGGAGAGATGGGGCCAACGTCCTGACTTTC.

The gene calls are TRBV11-3 and TRBJ2-7; TRBD1 agrees at 7 bases. This CDR3 comprises 15 residues. Germline CDR1 is SGHNT and CDR2 is YENEEA. J gave up 2 bases and V 5 bases, and 9 bases lay outside the gene matches. The CDR3 sequence is CASSLRTGATYEQYF. CDR3 DNA sequence: TGTGCCAGCAGCCTCCGGACAGGAGCAACCTACGAGCAGTACTTC.

CDR3 DNA sequence: TGTGCCAGCAGTGGGGCAGGGATATATAATTCACCCCTCCACTTT. It encodes CASSGAGIYNSPLHF. The rearrangement uses TRBV2 and TRBJ1-6, with D perhaps TRBD1 (5 bases). This CDR3 has 15 amino acids. Trimming left V 4 bases short and J 4 bases short, with 11 bases between. The germline CDR1 and CDR2 sequences are SNHLY and FYNNEI.

V gene TRBV5-4 combines with J gene TRBJ1-2; D unresolved. V lost 5 bases, J lost 11 bases, and 16 bases lay in between. CDR1 and CDR2 (germline): SGHNT, YYREEE (reference sequence). The CDR3 consists of 12 residues. The CDR3 protein is CASSPPSRHYTF. DNA for the CDR3: TGTGCCAGCAGTCCCCCAAGCCGCCATTACACCTTC.

CDR3 loop: CASSRNRGENQPQHF. CDR3 nucleotide sequence: TGCGCCAGCAGTCGCAACCGGGGGGAAAATCAGCCCCAGCATTTT. The chain links TRBV4-1 to TRBJ1-5; TRBD1 is a possible D gene (5 bases). The germline V and J ends were trimmed by 6 bases and 4 bases, with 16 bases remaining between them. CDR3 length: 15 residues. CDR1 is MGHRA and CDR2 is YSYEKL in the germline V gene.

The chain employs TRBV5-4 and TRBJ2-4; TRBD2 matches 11 bases. Germline V gene lookup returns CDR1 SGHNT and CDR2 YYREEE (reference sequence). CDR3 length: 15 residues. V was pared by 7 bases and J by 6 bases, with 9 bases of the junction left unmatched. CDR3 amino acids: CASHVAGGPGNIQYF. The CDR3 region has the DNA TGTGCCAGCCACGTAGCGGGGGGGCCCGGAAACATTCAGTACTTC.

Here the CDR3 reads CASSSTGVGQPQHF. The CDR3 DNA reads TGTGCCAGCAGTTCGACAGGGGTGGGCCAGCCCCAGCATTTT. J is TRBJ1-5 and V is TRBV5-5, with TRBD1 matching 8 bases. J gave up 7 bases and V 5 bases, and 8 bases lay outside the gene matches. The CDR3 contains 14 residues. CDR1 is SGHKS, CDR2 YYEKEE, per germline (reference sequence).

This chain connects TRBV28 to TRBJ1-1; 10 nucleotides align to TRBD1. The germline V gene has CDR1 MDHEN and CDR2 SYDVKM. The CDR3 length is 14 residues. The V segment lost 6 bases and the J segment 4 bases; nucleotides outside the gene matches: 5. CDR3 sequence: CASRMGDRGTEAFF. CDR3 DNA sequence: TGTGCCAGCAGAATGGGGGACAGGGGCACTGAAGCTTTCTTT.